This T cell receptor (beta chain) was recovered during a study of shared clonotypes between healthy human individuals. Study-level findings and limits: Donor clonotype sharing was expected to depend on sequencing depth.

The healthy adult donors were HIV-negative and reported no recent acute infections or vaccinations. The study drew all its donors from Caucasian adults living in Nashville, Tennessee. The length of the CDR3 is 16 residues. J lost 0 bases, V lost 5 bases, and 6 bases had no gene match. Per germline, CDR1 SEHNR and CDR2 FQNEAQ (reference sequence). Clones were sequenced by immunoSEQ multiplex PCR, and TCRdb holds only the in-frame ones, with some missing. Altogether millions of clones are present, approximately 90% being singletons, with the ten largest covering over 0.12%. Remarks on this clone: Its cognate antigen is unknown.

The sequence was collected from a man between 18 and 29 years old in good health. The J gene is TRBJ1-3, the V gene TRBV7-9, with 8 bases fitting TRBD1. The sample comprised naive CD4+ T cells sorted from blood. As to subset: CD45RA+ positively selected. The CDR3 protein is CASSRGTGDSGNTIYF. The CDR3 nucleotides read TGTGCCAGCAGCCGGGGGACAGGCGACTCTGGAAACACCATATATTTT.